The 30 T cell receptor beta chains below come from one sample, sequenced in a study of blood T cell repertoires in COVID-19. TCRdb's table, derived via immunoSEQ multiplex PCR, lists solely in-frame clones and lacks some. The sample lists about 200,000 clones, just under 80% occurring once. The sample comprised peripheral blood. Receptors were obtained from a woman aged 80 or over with active or convalescent COVID-19.

The chain is built from TRBV29-1 and TRBJ1-2, with D possibly matching TRBD1 (6 bases). The CDR3 runs 12 residues. Germline loops: CDR1 SQVTM, CDR2 ANQGSEA. V was trimmed by 6 bases and J by 7 bases, leaving 15 bases between them. In nucleotides, the CDR3 is TGCAGCGTAGCCACAGGGTTGAGTGGCTACACCTTC. Its protein is CSVATGLSGYTF. The complete variable domain, with remaining parts taken from reference TRBV29-1 and TRBJ1-2, reads SAVISQKPSRDICQRGTSLTIQCQVDSQVTMMFWYRQQPGQSLTLIATANQGSEATYESGFVIDKFPISRPNLTFSTLTVSNMSPEDSSIYLCSVATGLSGYTFGSGTRLTVV.

Concerning this clone itself: Other DNA sequences in this specimen translate into the identical CDR3. The J gene is TRBJ2-3, the V gene TRBV27; TRBD2 matches at 9 bases. Trimming cost V 0 bases and J 3 bases; bases outside gene matches: 1. This CDR3 has 15 amino acids. In germline, CDR1 is MNHEY, CDR2 SMNVEV (reference sequence). The CDR3 protein is CASSLSTSGTDTQYF. CDR3 nucleotides: TGTGCCAGCAGTTTATCGACTAGCGGTACAGATACGCAGTATTTT.

This clone was counted between two and nine times. V gene TRBV29-1 combines with J gene TRBJ2-5, with 8 bases lining up with TRBD1. Germline-derived CDR1 and CDR2 are SQVTM and ANQGSEA. Trimming at V came to 0 bases and at J to 4 bases, leaving 10 bases not matched to a gene. The CDR3 is 16 residues long. CDR3 residues: CSVEDPLPGGGETQYF. Here the CDR3 DNA reads TGCAGCGTTGAAGATCCGTTGCCAGGGGGCGGAGAGACCCAGTACTTC.

The rearrangement uses TRBV4-3 and TRBJ1-3, with D maybe TRBD1 (6 bases). This CDR3 has 16 amino acids. With 0 bases removed from V and 4 bases from J, the gap between germline ends came to 13 bases. Germline V gene data show CDR1 as LGHNA and CDR2 as YSLEER. The CDR3 nucleotides read TGCGCCAGCAGCCAAGATTGGGGGCCGGGGGGAAACACCATATATTTT. Translation gives CASSQDWGPGGNTIYF.

The chain joins TRBV3-1 (or the pseudogene TRBV3-2) to TRBJ2-3; the match to TRBD2 covers 9 bases. The junction had 9 bases not matched to a gene; V was cut back by 2 bases and J by 6 bases. Germline V gives CDR1 LGHDT, CDR2 YNNKEL (reference sequence). CDR3 length equals 16 residues. CDR3 DNA sequence: TGTGCCAGCAGCCAACGACCCAGCGGGGGGAGGGATACGCAGTATTTT. Its translation: CASSQRPSGGRDTQYF.

This clone was detected once. The chain combines TRBV24-1 with TRBJ2-7; 7 bases agree with TRBD1. The germline V gene has CDR1 KGHDR and CDR2 SFDVKD. J was trimmed by 2 bases and V by 3 bases; bases with no gene match: 3. The length of the CDR3 is 14 residues. CDR3 loop: CATSDHRGAYEQYF. The CDR3 DNA sequence: TGTGCCACCAGTGATCACAGGGGCGCCTACGAGCAGTACTTC.

This chain uses TRBV4-3 with TRBJ2-2; 10 bases align to TRBD1. The CDR3 length is 19 residues. Germline lookup yields CDR1 LGHNA and CDR2 YSLEER. V lost 0 bases to trimming and J lost 4 bases; unmatched junction nucleotides: 11. The CDR3 is CASSQESLGQGRTTGELFF. The CDR3 coding sequence is TGCGCCAGCAGCCAAGAAAGTTTGGGACAGGGGCGAACCACCGGGGAGCTGTTTTTT.

V is TRBV28 and J is TRBJ1-5; the D gene is possibly TRBD1 (6 bases). CDR1 is MDHEN and CDR2 is SYDVKM in the germline V gene. Trimming pared 5 bases from V and 4 bases from J, leaving 15 bases between. The CDR3 has 15 residues. The CDR3, as DNA: TGTGCCAGCAGTCCCGGGACCAGGGGTAATCAGCCCCAGCATTTT. Translation: CASSPGTRGNQPQHF.

The chain couples TRBV6-5 to TRBJ1-3; TRBD1 is a possible D gene (6 bases). V dropped 8 bases and J dropped 4 bases, with 18 bases sitting between them. The CDR3 is 15 amino acids. Germline CDR1 is MNHEY and CDR2 is SVGAGI. Here the CDR3 reads CASGHPGGRGNTIYF. CDR3 nucleotides: TGTGCCAGCGGACACCCGGGGGGGCGCGGAAACACCATATATTTT.

This chain uses TRBV27 with TRBJ1-6; possibly TRBD1 for D (5 bases). Germline CDR1 and CDR2: MNHEY and SMNVEV (reference sequence). Trimming cost V 2 bases and J 7 bases, with 12 bases left between them. CDR3 length: 15 residues. DNA of the CDR3: TGTGCCAGCAGTTTAGGACGGGGGACGAATTCACCCCTCCACTTT. This codes for CASSLGRGTNSPLHF.

The rearrangement uses TRBV4-2 and TRBJ1-4; 7 bases fit TRBD1. With V trimmed by 4 bases and J by 5 bases, 4 bases remained unmatched. Germline V CDR1 and CDR2: LGHNA, YNFKEQ. The length of the CDR3 is 14 residues. CDR3 amino acids: CASSRDRVNEKLFF. The CDR3 bases are TGTGCCAGCAGCCGAGACAGGGTAAATGAAAAACTGTTTTTT.

The chain combines TRBV5-6 with TRBJ2-3; tentatively, D is TRBD2 (6 bases). Germline assignment: CDR1 SGHDT and CDR2 YYEEEE. Trimming took 0 bases from V and 2 from J, leaving 13 bases between them. The CDR3 spans 16 residues. The CDR3 here is CASSLGEGEVTDTQYF. DNA for the CDR3: TGTGCCAGCAGCTTGGGTGAAGGGGAGGTCACAGATACGCAGTATTTT.

This chain joins TRBV7-2 and TRBJ1-2; the match to TRBD1 covers 7 bases. Germline V gene lookup returns CDR1 SGHTA and CDR2 FQGNSA. Trimming at V came to 5 bases and at J to 3 bases, leaving 6 bases not matched to a gene. This CDR3 is 14 amino acids long. The CDR3: CASSPRQGYYGYTF. CDR3 bases: TGTGCCAGCAGCCCCAGACAGGGTTACTATGGCTACACCTTC.

The V and J genes are TRBV7-2 and TRBJ2-3, with 9 bases matching TRBD1. CDR3 length equals 16 residues. The trim removed 3 bases at V and 1 base at J, leaving 5 bases unmatched. Germline V gene data show CDR1 as SGHTA and CDR2 as FQGNSA. The CDR3 sequence: CASSLGGQGRTDTQYF. For the CDR3, the DNA is TGTGCCAGCAGCTTGGGAGGACAGGGGCGCACAGATACGCAGTATTTT.

The chain couples TRBV15 to TRBJ1-5, with D unresolved. CDR3 size: 13 residues. Trimming stripped 0 bases from V and 4 bases from J, with 4 bases between. Looked up from germline, CDR1 is LNHNV and CDR2 is YYDKDF (reference sequence). The CDR3 spells CATSRDLNQPQHF. Written as DNA, the CDR3 is TGTGCCACCAGCAGAGATCTGAATCAGCCCCAGCATTTT.

The rearrangement links TRBV5-6 to TRBJ2-7, with D tentatively TRBD1 (6 bases). The V gene's germline CDR1 is SGHDT and CDR2 YYEEEE. This CDR3 has 14 amino acids. Trimming took 3 bases from V and 2 from J, leaving 12 bases between them. The CDR3 reads CASSWGTRTYEQYF. In DNA, the CDR3 is TGTGCCAGCAGCTGGGGGACACGAACCTACGAGCAGTACTTC. The variable domain in full, with the rest retrieved from reference TRBV5-6 and TRBJ2-7, is DAGVTQSPTHLIKTRGQQVTLRCSPKSGHDTVSWYQQALGQGPQFIFQYYEEEERQRGNFPDRFSGHQFPNYSSELNVNALLLGDSALYLCASSWGTRTYEQYFGPGTRLTVT.

The V and J genes are TRBV7-2 and TRBJ2-3; perhaps TRBD2 as D (6 bases). The germline V gene has CDR1 SGHTA and CDR2 FQGNSA. V was clipped by 1 base and J by 6 bases, with 8 bases between them. The CDR3 sequence is 13 residues long. CDR3 region: CASSLDRGDTQYF. The CDR3 DNA is TGTGCCAGCAGCTTAGATCGGGGGGATACGCAGTATTTT.

This clone has just one count. The V and J genes are TRBV5-1 and TRBJ2-1; TRBD2 agrees at 7 bases. Germline V CDR1 and CDR2: SGHRS, YFSETQ. The CDR3 has 17 residues. Trimming took 4 bases from V and 2 from J; bases not matched to a gene: 12. CDR3 region: CASSESPSGTPYNEQFF. CDR3 sequence (DNA): TGCGCCAGCAGCGAGAGCCCTAGCGGAACCCCCTACAATGAGCAGTTCTTC.

V gene TRBV28 combines with J gene TRBJ1-2; D might be TRBD1 (5 bases). CDR3 length: 12 amino acids. The germline CDR1 and CDR2 sequences are MDHEN and SYDVKM. V dropped 6 bases and J dropped 4 bases, with 9 bases sitting between them. DNA of the CDR3: TGTGCCAGCAGAGACAGCCGCTATGGCTACACCTTC. Its protein product is CASRDSRYGYTF.

This sequence joins TRBV18 and TRBJ2-1, with 11 nucleotides matching TRBD2. The length of the CDR3 is 20 residues. The V segment lost 5 bases and the J segment 4 bases; nucleotides outside the gene matches: 19. The germline gives CDR1 KGHSH, CDR2 LQKENI. The CDR3 DNA sequence: TGTGCCAGCTCAGAAGGGAGGCCGGGACTAGCGGCCATGGGGTACAATGAGCAGTTCTTC. As protein: CASSEGRPGLAAMGYNEQFF.

This chain joins TRBV7-8 and TRBJ1-2, with a tentative D call TRBD1 (6 bases). The CDR3 length is 14 residues. The germline V gene encodes CDR1 SGHVS and CDR2 FQNEAQ. Trimming took 5 bases from V and 3 from J, leaving 13 bases between them. The CDR3 here is CASSIQGLDYGYTF. Here the CDR3 DNA reads TGTGCCAGCAGCATACAGGGATTGGACTATGGCTACACCTTC.

This chain connects TRBV5-1 to TRBJ2-3; weak D call: TRBD1 (5 bases). Between the trimmed V and J ends, which lost 1 base and 2 bases, there was a span of 14 bases. The length of the CDR3 is 16 residues. Germline assignment: CDR1 SGHRS and CDR2 YFSETQ. DNA of the CDR3: TGCGCCAGCAGCTTGTCGATTCAGGGTCCCACAGATACGCAGTATTTT. It encodes CASSLSIQGPTDTQYF.

This rearrangement joins TRBV4-3 to TRBJ2-7; D perhaps matches TRBD2 (5 bases). The CDR3 sequence is 15 residues long. Germline CDR1 and CDR2: LGHNA and YSLEER. The V and J ends lost 0 bases and 6 bases respectively, with 15 bases between them. CDR3 DNA: TGCGCCAGCAGCCAAGAAGCTCAGAGGGCTCGCGAGCAGTACTTC. Its protein product is CASSQEAQRAREQYF.

The rearrangement uses TRBV11-3 and TRBJ2-1; 9 bases line up with TRBD1. V lost 5 bases, J lost 2 bases, and 1 base stayed unmatched. This CDR3 is built from 14 residues. From germline, CDR1 is SGHNT and CDR2 YENEEA. CDR3: CASSRDRAYNEQFF. CDR3 nucleotides: TGTGCCAGCAGCCGGGACAGGGCCTACAATGAGCAGTTCTTC. The full variable domain, its missing parts supplied by reference TRBV11-3 and TRBJ2-1, is EAGVVQSPRYKIIEKKQPVAFWCNPISGHNTLYWYLQNLGQGPELLIRYENEEAVDDSQLPKDRFSAERLKGVDSTLKIQPAELGDSAVYLCASSRDRAYNEQFFGPGTRLTVL.

V and J are TRBV3-1 (or the pseudogene TRBV3-2) and TRBJ2-3, with D perhaps matching TRBD2 (6 bases). Trimming removed 2 bases at V and 3 bases at J, with 18 bases between. CDR1 is LGHDT, CDR2 YNNKEL, per germline (reference sequence). This CDR3 has 17 amino acids. The CDR3 DNA follows: TGTGCCAGCAGCCAACCGACTAGTTTGTGGGGGACAGATACGCAGTATTTT. It translates to CASSQPTSLWGTDTQYF.

This clone has only one observation. The CDR3 loop reads CASGGAFGSPLHF. The DNA for the CDR3 is TGTGCCAGCGGAGGGGCTTTCGGTTCACCCCTCCACTTT. This chain joins TRBV12-3 or TRBV12-4 and TRBJ1-6, with a tentative D call TRBD1 (5 bases). Trimming took off 8 bases at V and 9 bases at J, with 14 bases between the two ends. The CDR3 length is 13 residues.

This chain joins TRBV5-1 and TRBJ1-2, with TRBD1 matching over 8 bases. CDR3 length: 13 amino acids. With 4 bases clipped from V and 9 bases from J, the junction kept 8 bases outside the gene matches. Germline V gene lookup returns CDR1 SGHRS and CDR2 YFSETQ. Written as DNA, the CDR3 is TGCGCCAGCAGCCTACAGACAGGGGAACGCTACACCTTC. Protein: CASSLQTGERYTF.

The chain links TRBV7-9 to TRBJ2-3; 13 bases agree with TRBD2. J lost 5 bases, V lost 3 bases, and 2 bases had no gene match. The length of the CDR3 is 15 residues. In germline, CDR1 is SEHNR, CDR2 FQNEAQ (reference sequence). CDR3 residues: CASSFWTSGGDTQYF. In nucleotides, the CDR3 is TGTGCCAGCAGCTTCTGGACTAGCGGGGGAGATACGCAGTATTTT. Combining the CDR3 with reference TRBV7-9 and TRBJ2-3 gives the whole variable domain DTGVSQNPRHKITKRGQNVTFRCDPISEHNRLYWYRQTLGQGPEFLTYFQNEAQLEKSRLLSDRFSAERPKGSFSTLEIQRTEQGDSAMYLCASSFWTSGGDTQYFGPGTRLTVL.

This clone has a handful of counts. The chain recombines TRBV3-1 (or the pseudogene TRBV3-2) with TRBJ2-7, with D tentatively TRBD2 (8 bases). Deletions cut 4 bases from V and 7 bases from J, with 17 bases between. The CDR3 is made up of 14 amino acids. CDR1 LGHDT and CDR2 YNNKEL come from the germline V gene (reference sequence). DNA for the CDR3: TGTGCCAGCAGCCCCCGGGAGGGGGCGCGGGAGCAGTACTTC. This sequence encodes CASSPREGAREQYF.

This chain joins TRBV5-4 and TRBJ1-1; 9 positions match TRBD1. Unmatched junction bases numbered 10, after V lost 4 bases and J lost 3 bases. Germline CDR1 reads SGHNT; CDR2 reads YYREEE (reference sequence). The CDR3 spans 16 residues. CDR3 nucleotide sequence: TGTGCCAGCAGCCCCGGACAGGGGCGGGGGGACACTGAAGCTTTCTTT. As protein: CASSPGQGRGDTEAFF.